These 14 T cell receptor beta chains came from one sample sequenced in a study of blood T cell repertoires in COVID-19. Some clones are missing from TCRdb's copy, which holds only in-frame ones; the method was immunoSEQ multiplex PCR. The profile covers fewer than 90,000 clones, with about three quarters appearing a single time and over 13% taken by the ten largest. The sample comprised peripheral blood. Receptor source: a woman older than 75 with acute or convalescent COVID-19.

The chain uses TRBV19 and TRBJ2-5; 7 bases map to TRBD2. Germline V lookup: CDR1 LNHDA, CDR2 SQIVND (reference sequence). The CDR3 spans 15 residues. V shed 0 bases and J 5 bases; nucleotides not matched to a gene: 6. The CDR3 sequence is CASSIDRTRRETQYF. The CDR3 region has the DNA TGTGCCAGTAGTATAGATCGGACTAGGAGGGAGACCCAGTACTTC.

The rearrangement joins TRBV7-2 to TRBJ1-1; TRBD1 might be the D (5 bases). V dropped 5 bases and J dropped 7 bases, with 14 bases sitting between them. CDR1 is SGHTA and CDR2 is FQGNSA in the germline V gene. The CDR3 length is 13 residues. The CDR3 coding sequence is TGTGCCAGCAGCCCTACAGGAAGGGTTGAAGCTTTCTTT. Translating it yields CASSPTGRVEAFF.

The chain carries TRBV11-2 and TRBJ1-6, with 9 bases matching TRBD1. Germline V gene lookup returns CDR1 SGHAT and CDR2 FQNNGV. This CDR3 spans 14 amino acids. The V gene end was trimmed by 5 bases and the J gene end by 11 bases; junction bases not matched to a gene: 7. CDR3 nucleotide sequence: TGTGCCAGCAGCCCATGGACAGGGGATCCACCCCTCCACTTT. Translated: CASSPWTGDPPLHF.

The chain carries TRBV5-4 and TRBJ2-2; 7 nucleotides agree with TRBD1. The J segment lost 6 bases and the V segment lost 3 bases, leaving 17 bases of the junction unmatched. The CDR3 is 18 amino acids. CDR1 and CDR2 from the germline V gene are SGHNT and YYREEE (reference sequence). For the CDR3, the DNA is TGTGCCAGCAGCTGGGCAAGGGGGACAGTATCGTTCGCCGGGGAGCTGTTTTTT. Its protein product is CASSWARGTVSFAGELFF.

The CDR3, as DNA: TGTGCCATCAGTGACCCGGGACATCCCTCTGGGGCCAACGTCCTGACTTTC. It specifies CAISDPGHPSGANVLTF. The chain has TRBV10-3 and TRBJ2-6; D is possibly TRBD1 (6 bases). CDR3 length equals 17 residues. The ends were cut back, 3 bases at V and 0 bases at J, with 12 bases in the middle. Per germline, CDR1 ENHRY and CDR2 SYGVKD.

V is TRBV7-6 and J is TRBJ1-2, with a weak D call TRBD1 (6 bases). This CDR3 is 14 amino acids long. Between the trimmed V and J ends, which lost 1 base and 4 bases, there was a span of 10 bases. Looked up from germline, CDR1 is SGHVS and CDR2 is FNYEAQ. CDR3 DNA: TGTGCCAGCAGCTTAGGTCAGGGGCCCTATGGCTACACCTTC. It codes for CASSLGQGPYGYTF.

This clone was seen a handful of times. V gene TRBV2 combines with J gene TRBJ1-2; 9 bases agree with TRBD1. Germline V gene lookup returns CDR1 SNHLY and CDR2 FYNNEI. This CDR3 spans 13 amino acids. The V segment lost 6 bases and the J segment 3 bases; nucleotides outside the gene matches: 2. Here the CDR3 reads CASRRTGDYGYTF. CDR3 nucleotides: TGTGCCAGCAGACGGACAGGGGACTATGGCTACACCTTC.

In its sample, this clone was seen a few times. The CDR3 DNA follows: TGTGCCAGCAGAGCCGGGGGGGGAAGGGTCTACTCCTGGGAAGAAAAACTGTTTTTT. Translation gives CASRAGGGRVYSWEEKLFF. The chain recombines TRBV28 with TRBJ1-4; tentative D call: TRBD1 (5 bases). Germline CDR1 reads MDHEN; CDR2 reads SYDVKM. Between the trimmed V and J ends, which lost 6 bases and 8 bases, there was a span of 31 bases. The CDR3 covers 19 residues.

This clone was detected once. V gene TRBV7-2 combines with J gene TRBJ1-1; TRBD1 matches at 7 bases. V dropped 3 bases and J dropped 8; count of bases not matched to a gene: 6. The CDR3 is 13 amino acids. The germline gives CDR1 SGHTA, CDR2 FQGNSA. The DNA for the CDR3 is TGTGCCAGCAGCTTCGACGGGACAGACGAAGCTTTCTTT. It specifies CASSFDGTDEAFF.

This chain connects TRBV6-5 to TRBJ2-7, with 8 bases fitting TRBD1. J gave up 5 bases and V 2 bases, and 5 bases lay outside the gene matches. Germline-derived CDR1 and CDR2 are MNHEY and SVGAGI. The CDR3 totals 14 residues. CDR3 protein: CASSYGAGGNEQYF. The CDR3 bases are TGTGCCAGCAGTTACGGGGCAGGGGGCAACGAGCAGTACTTC.

In nucleotides, the CDR3 is TGTGCTAGTGGTTTCAAGCGTCAGGGGCCGAAATCGCCCCCGTACTTC. It encodes CASGFKRQGPKSPPYF. V usage is TRBV12-5 and J usage is TRBJ2-5, with D possibly matching TRBD1 (6 bases). CDR3 length equals 16 residues. V was cut by 3 bases and J by 13 bases, with 27 bases left in between. Germline CDR1 is LGHNT and CDR2 is FRNRAP.

The chain's CDR3 is CASRKSAGNYGYTF. CDR3 in DNA: TGTGCAAGTCGCAAGAGTGCCGGGAACTATGGCTACACCTTC. The J gene is TRBJ1-2, the V gene TRBV12-2. TRBV12-2 is reported as a pseudogene. The CDR3 covers 14 residues.

The genes are TRBV9 and TRBJ1-1; D may be TRBD1 (6 bases). In germline, CDR1 is SGDLS, CDR2 YYNGEE. The CDR3 extends over 15 amino acids. V was trimmed by 0 bases and J by 0 bases, leaving 9 bases between them. The CDR3 DNA is TGTGCCAGCAGCGTAGTAACAGGGATGAACACTGAAGCTTTCTTT. Translating gives CASSVVTGMNTEAFF.

This clone was observed a handful of times. The CDR3: CASSALALGAAYGYTF. DNA of the CDR3: TGTGCCAGCAGCGCACTCGCTCTGGGGGCGGCCTATGGCTACACCTTC. The genes are TRBV7-8 and TRBJ1-2; D perhaps matches TRBD1 (6 bases). Germline V gene sequence: CDR1 SGHVS, CDR2 FQNEAQ. V was clipped by 5 bases and J by 4 bases, with 20 bases between them. The CDR3 is 16 amino acids.